This passage covers 18 T cell receptor beta chains from one sample sequenced in a study of cytomegalovirus exposure and HLA in healthy donors. In the PCR, 60 Vbeta and 13 Jbeta primers were used. TCRdb's table, derived via immunoSEQ multiplex PCR, lists solely in-frame clones and lacks some. The table has 110,000 to 150,000 clones, roughly four fifths seen once. The sequenced sample consisted of PBMCs. The receptors here all came from a woman in her 40s in good health and CMV-seronegative.

The chain recombines TRBV7-2 with TRBJ2-5, with 10 bases aligning to TRBD2. The J call may be wrong; the DNA end is better matched by TRBJ2-7. Germline loops: CDR1 SGHTA, CDR2 FQGNSA. The CDR3 extends over 14 amino acids. Here the CDR3 DNA reads TGTGCCAGCAGCCCTAGCGGGAGCGTCTACGAGCAGTACTTC. Protein: CASSPSGSVYEQYF.

This chain links TRBV4-3 with TRBJ2-3, with 8 bases that match TRBD1. J was trimmed by 4 bases and V by 4 bases; bases with no gene match: 4. The CDR3 length is 14 residues. The germline V gene has CDR1 LGHNA and CDR2 YSLEER. The CDR3 here is CASSPQGAADTQYF. CDR3 coding DNA: TGCGCCAGCAGCCCCCAGGGGGCGGCAGATACGCAGTATTTT.

This clone came up a few times. J is TRBJ1-4 and V is TRBV7-2; 9 bases line up with TRBD1. Trimming took 5 bases from V and 8 from J; bases not matched to a gene: 6. Germline V gene data show CDR1 as SGHTA and CDR2 as FQGNSA. This CDR3 region has 14 residues. CDR3 loop: CASSPGTGKEKLFF. The CDR3 nucleotides read TGTGCCAGCAGCCCCGGGACAGGGAAGGAAAAACTGTTTTTT.

J is TRBJ2-5 and V is TRBV13; 9 positions match TRBD2. The last part of the DNA fits TRBJ2-7 better; the J call may be wrong. This CDR3 region has 15 residues. Germline V gene lookup returns CDR1 PRHDT and CDR2 FYEKMQ (reference sequence). The chain's CDR3 is CASSLALAGGYEQYF. The CDR3 coding sequence is TGTGCCAGCAGCTTAGCACTAGCGGGTGGCTACGAGCAGTACTTC.

The rearrangement uses TRBV7-2 and TRBJ2-3; D is uncertain. Germline loops: CDR1 SGHTA, CDR2 FQGNSA. The germline V and J ends were trimmed by 1 base and 1 base, with 6 bases remaining between them. The CDR3 consists of 14 residues. CDR3 in DNA: TGTGCCAGCAGCTTAGTTCGGGGCACAGATACGCAGTATTTT. Amino acids: CASSLVRGTDTQYF.

The rearrangement joins TRBV27 to TRBJ1-2; D might be TRBD1 (6 bases). V lost 10 bases and J lost 7, with 19 bases in between. The CDR3 totals 13 residues. Germline CDR1 reads MNHEY; CDR2 reads SMNVEV (reference sequence). The CDR3 coding sequence is TGTGCCACCTTGGCCCGGGGGGCTGGTGGCTACACCTTC. This gives the protein CATLARGAGGYTF.

This chain links TRBV11-3 with TRBJ2-5; a weak D match, TRBD2 (5 bases). CDR3 size: 15 residues. V was clipped by 1 base and J by 3 bases, with 12 bases between them. Germline CDR1 is SGHNT and CDR2 is YENEEA. CDR3 in amino acids: CASSLGLWGEETQYF. The CDR3, as DNA: TGTGCCAGCAGCTTAGGTTTGTGGGGAGAAGAGACCCAGTACTTC.

Concerning this clone itself: A read error may account for a junction end that differs from germline. The chain uses TRBV7-2 and TRBJ1-3, with no clear D. Per germline, CDR1 SGHTA and CDR2 FQGNSA. The CDR3 spans 14 residues. The CDR3 nucleotides read TGTGCCAGCGGCTTAGTGGACTGGGGAAACACCATATATTTT. It codes for CASGLVDWGNTIYF.

This rearrangement joins TRBV4-2 to TRBJ2-5, with a tentative D call TRBD1 (5 bases). The end of the DNA fits TRBJ2-7 better, so the J call may be wrong. From germline, CDR1 is LGHNA and CDR2 YNFKEQ. This CDR3 contains 15 residues. This chain's CDR3 is CASSQDSAGYYEQYF. DNA of the CDR3: TGTGCCAGCAGCCAAGATTCGGCAGGGTACTACGAGCAGTACTTC.

V and J are TRBV13 and TRBJ2-1, with a weak D call TRBD2 (6 bases). The CDR3 has 12 amino acids. From germline, CDR1 is PRHDT and CDR2 FYEKMQ (reference sequence). V lost 2 bases and J lost 9, with 8 bases in between. CDR3 bases: TGTGCCAGCAGCTTAATTAGCGGTGAGCAGTTCTTC. Amino acid sequence: CASSLISGEQFF. The full variable domain, in which reference TRBV13 and TRBJ2-1 provide the parts outside the CDR3, is AAGVIQSPRHLIKEKRETATLKCYPIPRHDTVYWYQQGPGQDPQFLISFYEKMQSDKGSIPDRFSAQQFSDYHSELNMSSLELGDSALYFCASSLISGEQFFGPGTRLTVL.

The genes are TRBV7-9 and TRBJ2-5; 11 bases match TRBD2. CDR1 SEHNR and CDR2 FQNEAQ come from the germline V gene (reference sequence). The CDR3 has 16 amino acids. V shed 5 bases and J 1 base; nucleotides not matched to a gene: 6. As DNA, the CDR3 is TGTGCCAGCAGCCGAGGGACTAGCGGAACCCAAGAGACCCAGTACTTC. Its protein product is CASSRGTSGTQETQYF.

V is TRBV28 and J is TRBJ2-1; 9 bases match TRBD2. The junction had 9 bases not matched to a gene; V was cut back by 4 bases and J by 5 bases. CDR3 length equals 16 residues. The germline V gene encodes CDR1 MDHEN and CDR2 SYDVKM. CDR3 bases: TGTGCCAGCAGTTCGCCTCGACTAGCGGATAACAATGAGCAGTTCTTC. Translating gives CASSSPRLADNNEQFF.

This chain links TRBV4-2 with TRBJ1-2; 7 bases are a match to TRBD1. Germline V CDR1 and CDR2: LGHNA, YNFKEQ. V gave up 1 base and J gave up 4 bases; unmatched junction bases: 9. CDR3 length equals 16 residues. Here the CDR3 DNA reads TGTGCCAGCAGCCAAGTAAGTGAGGGGACAGCCTATGGCTACACCTTC. This codes for CASSQVSEGTAYGYTF.

A single count supports this clone. The genes are TRBV5-4 and TRBJ2-7, with D possibly matching TRBD1 (6 bases). Germline-derived CDR1 and CDR2 are SGHNT and YYREEE (reference sequence). V was cut by 4 bases and J by 3 bases, with 26 bases left in between. CDR3 length: 18 residues. The CDR3 here is CASSAPPGHSRGHYEQYF. CDR3 in DNA: TGTGCCAGCAGCGCCCCTCCGGGACACTCAAGGGGACACTACGAGCAGTACTTC.

The chain has TRBV19 and TRBJ1-5, with TRBD1 as a possible D gene (5 bases). Germline assignment: CDR1 LNHDA and CDR2 SQIVND (reference sequence). The CDR3 length is 16 residues. Trimming took 3 bases from V and 9 from J, leaving 21 bases between them. The CDR3 nucleotides are TGTGCCAGTAGTATTGAGGCCCCCTTAGGGGCTCGGCCCCAGCATTTT. Protein product: CASSIEAPLGARPQHF.

The rearrangement joins TRBV6-6 to TRBJ2-2, with D tentatively TRBD1 (5 bases). This CDR3 region has 15 residues. Trimming pared 7 bases from V and 2 bases from J, leaving 14 bases between. Germline assignment: CDR1 MNHNY and CDR2 SVGAGI (reference sequence). For the CDR3, the DNA is TGTGCCAGCACGGCAGGGCCGATAAACACCGGGGAGCTGTTTTTT. It yields the protein CASTAGPINTGELFF.

V is TRBV5-6 and J is TRBJ1-6, with D perhaps matching TRBD1 (6 bases). Germline values: CDR1 SGHDT, CDR2 YYEEEE. The germline V and J ends were trimmed by 3 bases and 9 bases, with 13 bases remaining between them. The CDR3 runs to 14 residues. The CDR3: CASSSGTSLSPLHF. CDR3 nucleotides: TGTGCCAGCAGCTCCGGGACATCGCTTTCACCCCTCCACTTT.

The chain carries TRBV16 and TRBJ1-5; no firm D call. V was shortened by 0 bases and J by 4 bases, with 4 bases between the two germline ends. The germline V gene encodes CDR1 KGHSY and CDR2 FQNENV. This CDR3 region has 13 residues. CDR3 sequence (DNA): TGTGCCAGCAGCCAATCTAGAAATCAGCCCCAGCATTTT. It yields the protein CASSQSRNQPQHF.